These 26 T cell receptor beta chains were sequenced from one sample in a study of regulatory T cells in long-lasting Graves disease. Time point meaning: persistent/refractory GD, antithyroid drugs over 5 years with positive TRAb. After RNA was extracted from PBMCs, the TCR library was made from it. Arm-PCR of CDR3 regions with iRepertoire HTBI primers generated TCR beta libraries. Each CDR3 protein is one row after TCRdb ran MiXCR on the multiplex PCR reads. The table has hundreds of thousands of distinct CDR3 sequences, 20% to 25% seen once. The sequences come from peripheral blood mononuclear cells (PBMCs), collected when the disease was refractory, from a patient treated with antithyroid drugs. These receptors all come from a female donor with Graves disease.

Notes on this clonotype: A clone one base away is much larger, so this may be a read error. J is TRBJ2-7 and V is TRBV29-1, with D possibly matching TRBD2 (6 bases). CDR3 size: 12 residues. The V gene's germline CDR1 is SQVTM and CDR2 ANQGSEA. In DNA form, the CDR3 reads TGCAGCGTCGCCGGGGGAACCTACGGGCAGTACTTC. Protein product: CSVAGGTYGQYF.

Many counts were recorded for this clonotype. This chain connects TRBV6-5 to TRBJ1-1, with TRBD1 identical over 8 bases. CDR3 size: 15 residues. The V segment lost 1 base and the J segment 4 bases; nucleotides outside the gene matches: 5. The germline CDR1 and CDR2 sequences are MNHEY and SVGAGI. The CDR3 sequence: CASSYLAGGTTEAFF. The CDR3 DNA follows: TGTGCCAGCAGTTACTTGGCAGGGGGCACCACTGAAGCTTTCTTT.

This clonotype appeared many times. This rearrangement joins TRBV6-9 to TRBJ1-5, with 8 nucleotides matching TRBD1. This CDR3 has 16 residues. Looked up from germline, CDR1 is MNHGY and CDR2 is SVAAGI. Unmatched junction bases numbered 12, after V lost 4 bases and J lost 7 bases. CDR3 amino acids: CASSSLPGQGGQPQHF. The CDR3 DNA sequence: TGTGCCAGCAGTTCCCTACCTGGACAGGGCGGACAGCCCCAGCATTTT.

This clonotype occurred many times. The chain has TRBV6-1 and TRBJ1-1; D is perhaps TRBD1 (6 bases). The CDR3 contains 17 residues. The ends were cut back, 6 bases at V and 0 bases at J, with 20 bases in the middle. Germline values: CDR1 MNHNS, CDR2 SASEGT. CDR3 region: CASRRMRTGWVNTEAFF. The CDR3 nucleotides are TGTGCCAGCAGACGGATGAGAACAGGGTGGGTGAACACTGAAGCTTTCTTT.

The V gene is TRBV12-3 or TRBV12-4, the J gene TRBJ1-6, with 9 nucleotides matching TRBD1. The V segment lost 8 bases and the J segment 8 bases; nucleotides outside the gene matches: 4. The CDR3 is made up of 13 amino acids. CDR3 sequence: CASGTGGDSPLHF. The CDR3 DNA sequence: TGTGCCAGCGGTACAGGGGGCGATTCACCCCTCCACTTT.

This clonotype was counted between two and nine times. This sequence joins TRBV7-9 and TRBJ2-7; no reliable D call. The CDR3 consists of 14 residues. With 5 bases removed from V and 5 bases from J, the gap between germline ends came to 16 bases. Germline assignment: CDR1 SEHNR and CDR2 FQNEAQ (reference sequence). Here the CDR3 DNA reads TGTGCCAGCAGCCCCGGGCCCCGCCGGCACGAGCAGTACTTC. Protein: CASSPGPRRHEQYF.

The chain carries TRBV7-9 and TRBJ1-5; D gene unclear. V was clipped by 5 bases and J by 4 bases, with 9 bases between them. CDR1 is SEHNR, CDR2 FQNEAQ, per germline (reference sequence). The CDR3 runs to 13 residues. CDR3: CASSARDNQPQHF. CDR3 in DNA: TGTGCCAGCAGCGCGAGGGATAATCAGCCCCAGCATTTT.

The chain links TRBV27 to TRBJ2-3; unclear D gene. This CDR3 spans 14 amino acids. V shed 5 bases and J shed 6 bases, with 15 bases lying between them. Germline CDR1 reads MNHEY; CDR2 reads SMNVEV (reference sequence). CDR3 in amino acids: CASSTQGRMDTQYF. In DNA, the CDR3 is TGTGCCAGCAGTACCCAAGGACGTATGGATACGCAGTATTTT.

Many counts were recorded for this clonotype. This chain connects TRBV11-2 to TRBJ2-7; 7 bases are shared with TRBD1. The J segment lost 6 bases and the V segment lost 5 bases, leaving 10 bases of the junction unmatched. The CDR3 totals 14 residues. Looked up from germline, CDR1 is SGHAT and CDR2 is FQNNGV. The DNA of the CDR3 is TGTGCCAGCAGCAGATCCACAGGGGAGTCCGAGCAGTACTTC. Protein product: CASSRSTGESEQYF.

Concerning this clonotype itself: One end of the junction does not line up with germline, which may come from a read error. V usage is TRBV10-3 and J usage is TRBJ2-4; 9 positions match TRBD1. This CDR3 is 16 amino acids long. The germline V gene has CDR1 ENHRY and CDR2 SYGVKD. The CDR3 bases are TGTGCCATCAGTGACAGTTTATCGGGATTGGGGACAGGGCTATTTTTC. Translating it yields CAISDSLSGLGTGLFF.

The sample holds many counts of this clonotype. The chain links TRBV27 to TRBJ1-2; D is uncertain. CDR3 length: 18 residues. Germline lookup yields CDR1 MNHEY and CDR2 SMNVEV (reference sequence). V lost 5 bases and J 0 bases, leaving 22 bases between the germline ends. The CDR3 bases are TGTGCCAGCAGTCCGCACCAAAAAATCGGAGATCCTAACTATGGCTACACCTTC. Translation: CASSPHQKIGDPNYGYTF.

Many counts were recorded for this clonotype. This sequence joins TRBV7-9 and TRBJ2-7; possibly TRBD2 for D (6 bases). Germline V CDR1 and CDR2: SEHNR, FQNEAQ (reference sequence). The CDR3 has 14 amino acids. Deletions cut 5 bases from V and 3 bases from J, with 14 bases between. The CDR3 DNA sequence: TGTGCCAGCAGCGCTGCCGGGACTCACTACGAGCAGTACTTC. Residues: CASSAAGTHYEQYF.

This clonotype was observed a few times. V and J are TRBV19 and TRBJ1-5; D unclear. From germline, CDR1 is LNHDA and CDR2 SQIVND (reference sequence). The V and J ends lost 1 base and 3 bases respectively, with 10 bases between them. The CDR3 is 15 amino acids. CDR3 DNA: TGTGCCAGTAGTATAGTCGGAAGGGCCAATCAGCCCCAGCATTTT. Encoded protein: CASSIVGRANQPQHF.

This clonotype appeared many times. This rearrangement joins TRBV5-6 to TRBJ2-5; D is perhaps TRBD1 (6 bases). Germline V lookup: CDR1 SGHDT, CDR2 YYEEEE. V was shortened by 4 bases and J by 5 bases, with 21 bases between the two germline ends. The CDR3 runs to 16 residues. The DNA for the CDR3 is TGTGCCAGCAGCCCAGCCCCCACAGGGTATGGCGAGACCCAGTACTTC. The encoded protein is CASSPAPTGYGETQYF. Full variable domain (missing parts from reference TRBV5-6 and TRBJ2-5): DAGVTQSPTHLIKTRGQQVTLRCSPKSGHDTVSWYQQALGQGPQFIFQYYEEEERQRGNFPDRFSGHQFPNYSSELNVNALLLGDSALYLCASSPAPTGYGETQYFGPGTRLLVL.

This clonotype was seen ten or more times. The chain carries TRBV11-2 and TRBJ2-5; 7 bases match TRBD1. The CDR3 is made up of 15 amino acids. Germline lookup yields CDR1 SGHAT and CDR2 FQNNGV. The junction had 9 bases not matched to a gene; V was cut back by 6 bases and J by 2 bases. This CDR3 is CASRRIGTAQETQYF. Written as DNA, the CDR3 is TGTGCCAGCAGACGAATTGGGACAGCTCAAGAGACCCAGTACTTC.

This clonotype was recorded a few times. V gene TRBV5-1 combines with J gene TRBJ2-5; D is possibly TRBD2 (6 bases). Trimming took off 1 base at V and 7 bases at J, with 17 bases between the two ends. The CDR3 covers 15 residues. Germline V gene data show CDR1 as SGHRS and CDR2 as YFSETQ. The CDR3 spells CASSLREATMVTQYF. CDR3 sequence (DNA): TGCGCCAGCAGCTTGAGGGAGGCTACCATGGTGACCCAGTACTTC.

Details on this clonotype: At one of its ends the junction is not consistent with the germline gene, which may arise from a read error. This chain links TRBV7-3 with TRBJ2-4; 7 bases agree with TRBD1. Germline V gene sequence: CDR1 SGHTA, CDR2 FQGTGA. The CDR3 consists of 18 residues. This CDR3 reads CASSFPGQRQAAKSIQYF. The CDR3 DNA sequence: TGTGCCAGCAGCTTTCCGGGACAGCGTCAGGCGGCCAAAAGCATTCAGTACTTC.

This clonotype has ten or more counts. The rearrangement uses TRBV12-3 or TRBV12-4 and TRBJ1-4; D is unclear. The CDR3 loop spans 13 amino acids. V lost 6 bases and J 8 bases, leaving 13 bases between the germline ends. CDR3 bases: TGTGCCAGCAGGGAACTGGGAGGGGAAAAACTGTTTTTT. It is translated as CASRELGGEKLFF.

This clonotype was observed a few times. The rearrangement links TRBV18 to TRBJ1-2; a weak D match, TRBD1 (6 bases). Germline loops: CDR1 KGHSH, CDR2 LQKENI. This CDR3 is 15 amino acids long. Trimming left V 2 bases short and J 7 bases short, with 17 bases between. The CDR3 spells CASSPTTGSHGGYTF. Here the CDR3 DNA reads TGTGCCAGCTCACCAACTACAGGGTCCCACGGTGGCTACACCTTC.

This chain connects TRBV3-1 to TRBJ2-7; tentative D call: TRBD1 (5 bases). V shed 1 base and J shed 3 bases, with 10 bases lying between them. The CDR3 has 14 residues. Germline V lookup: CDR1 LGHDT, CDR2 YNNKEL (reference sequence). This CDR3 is CASSQAQGIYEQYF. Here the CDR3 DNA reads TGTGCCAGCAGCCAAGCGCAGGGAATCTACGAGCAGTACTTC.

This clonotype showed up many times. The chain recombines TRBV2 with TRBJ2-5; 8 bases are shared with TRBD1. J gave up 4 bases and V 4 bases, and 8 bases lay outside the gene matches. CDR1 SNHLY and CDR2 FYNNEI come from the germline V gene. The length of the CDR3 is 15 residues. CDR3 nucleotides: TGTGCCAGCAGTGGGACAGGGATCTTAGGAGAGACCCAGTACTTC. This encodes CASSGTGILGETQYF.

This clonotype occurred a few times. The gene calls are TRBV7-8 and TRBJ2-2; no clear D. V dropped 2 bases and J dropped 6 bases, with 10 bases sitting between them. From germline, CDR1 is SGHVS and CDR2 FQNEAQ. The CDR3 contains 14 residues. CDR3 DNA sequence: TGTGCCAGCAGCTTAACGTACGGTGCCGGGGAGCTGTTTTTT. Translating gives CASSLTYGAGELFF.

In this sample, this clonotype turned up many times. In DNA form, the CDR3 reads TGTGCCAGCAGCCCAGGGGGGGTCAATTCACCCCTCCACTTT. As protein: CASSPGGVNSPLHF. The chain uses TRBV11-2 and TRBJ1-6; 7 nucleotides match TRBD1. V lost 5 bases to trimming and J lost 7 bases; unmatched junction nucleotides: 5. This CDR3 is built from 14 residues. From germline, CDR1 is SGHAT and CDR2 FQNNGV.

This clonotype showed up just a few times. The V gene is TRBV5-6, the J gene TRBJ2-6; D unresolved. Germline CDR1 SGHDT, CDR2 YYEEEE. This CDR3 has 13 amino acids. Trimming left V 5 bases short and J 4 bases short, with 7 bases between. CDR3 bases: TGTGCCAGCAGGGGTTTCGGGGCCAACGTCCTGACTTTC. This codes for CASRGFGANVLTF.

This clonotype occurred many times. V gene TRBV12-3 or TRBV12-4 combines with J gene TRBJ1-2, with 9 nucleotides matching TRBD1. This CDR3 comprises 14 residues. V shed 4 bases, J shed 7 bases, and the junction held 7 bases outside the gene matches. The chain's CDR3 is CASSSQGAISGYTF. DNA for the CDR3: TGTGCCAGCAGTTCACAGGGGGCGATCAGTGGCTACACCTTC.

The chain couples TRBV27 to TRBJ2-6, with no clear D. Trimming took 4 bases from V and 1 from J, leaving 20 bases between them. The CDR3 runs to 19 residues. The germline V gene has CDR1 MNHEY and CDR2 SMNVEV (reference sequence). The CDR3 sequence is CASSSYVTPIPSGANVLTF. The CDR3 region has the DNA TGTGCCAGCAGTTCCTACGTGACTCCTATACCTTCTGGGGCCAACGTCCTGACTTTC.